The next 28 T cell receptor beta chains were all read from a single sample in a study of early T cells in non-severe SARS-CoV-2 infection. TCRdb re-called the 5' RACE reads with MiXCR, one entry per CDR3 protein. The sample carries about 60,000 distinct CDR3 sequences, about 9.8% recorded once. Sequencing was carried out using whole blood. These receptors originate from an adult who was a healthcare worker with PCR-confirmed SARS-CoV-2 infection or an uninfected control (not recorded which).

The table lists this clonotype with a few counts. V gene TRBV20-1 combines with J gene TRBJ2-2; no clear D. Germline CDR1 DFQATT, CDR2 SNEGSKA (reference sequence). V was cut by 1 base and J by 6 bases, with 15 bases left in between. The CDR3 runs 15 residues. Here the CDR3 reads CSARAERNPAGELFF. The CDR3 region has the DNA TGCAGTGCTAGAGCTGAGCGAAATCCGGCCGGGGAGCTGTTTTTT.

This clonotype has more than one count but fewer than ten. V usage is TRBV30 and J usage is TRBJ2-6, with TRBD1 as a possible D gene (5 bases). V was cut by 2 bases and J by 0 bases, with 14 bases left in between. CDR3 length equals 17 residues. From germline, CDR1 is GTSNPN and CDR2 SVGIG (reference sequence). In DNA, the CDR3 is TGTGCCTGGAGTAGACTCAGGGTGCGCTCTGGGGCCAACGTCCTGACTTTC. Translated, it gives CAWSRLRVRSGANVLTF.

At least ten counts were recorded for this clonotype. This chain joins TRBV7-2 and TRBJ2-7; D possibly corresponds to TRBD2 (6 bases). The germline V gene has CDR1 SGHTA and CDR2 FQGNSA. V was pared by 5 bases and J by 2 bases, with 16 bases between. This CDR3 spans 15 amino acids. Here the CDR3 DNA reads TGTGCCAGCAGCCTAATATTCGGAGGGGCCTACGAGCAGTACTTC. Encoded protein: CASSLIFGGAYEQYF.

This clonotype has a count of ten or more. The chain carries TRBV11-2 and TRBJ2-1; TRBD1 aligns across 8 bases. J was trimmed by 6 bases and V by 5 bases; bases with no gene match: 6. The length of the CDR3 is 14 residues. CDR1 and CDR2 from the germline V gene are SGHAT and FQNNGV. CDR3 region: CASSGRTGINEQFF. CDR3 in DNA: TGTGCCAGCAGCGGACGGACAGGGATCAATGAGCAGTTCTTC.

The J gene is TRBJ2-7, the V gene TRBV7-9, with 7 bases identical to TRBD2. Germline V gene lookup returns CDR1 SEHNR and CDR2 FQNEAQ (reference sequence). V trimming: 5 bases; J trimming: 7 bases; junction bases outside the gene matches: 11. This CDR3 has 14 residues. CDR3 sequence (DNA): TGTGCCAGCAGCCCGAACGGGAGGCCGGGGGAGCAGTACTTC. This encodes CASSPNGRPGEQYF.

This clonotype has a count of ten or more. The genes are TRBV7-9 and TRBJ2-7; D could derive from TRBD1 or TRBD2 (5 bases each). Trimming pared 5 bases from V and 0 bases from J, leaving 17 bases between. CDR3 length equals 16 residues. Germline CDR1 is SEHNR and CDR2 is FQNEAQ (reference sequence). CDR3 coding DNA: TGTGCCAGCAGCCCATGGGGGACGTCTGGCTCCTACGAGCAGTACTTC. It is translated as CASSPWGTSGSYEQYF.

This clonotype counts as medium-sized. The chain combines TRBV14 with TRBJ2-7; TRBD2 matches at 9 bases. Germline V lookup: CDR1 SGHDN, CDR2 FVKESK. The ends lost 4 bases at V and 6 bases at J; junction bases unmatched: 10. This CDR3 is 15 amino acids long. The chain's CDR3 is CASSLGAGGPSEQYF. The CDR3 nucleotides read TGTGCCAGCAGCCTTGGGGCGGGAGGGCCGAGCGAGCAGTACTTC.

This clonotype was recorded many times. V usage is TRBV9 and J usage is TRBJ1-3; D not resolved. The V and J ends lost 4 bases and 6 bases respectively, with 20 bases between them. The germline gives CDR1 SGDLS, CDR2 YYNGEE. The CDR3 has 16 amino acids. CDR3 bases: TGTGCCAGCAGCCCCGGACCTCGATACCCTTTAAACACCATATATTTT. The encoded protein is CASSPGPRYPLNTIYF.

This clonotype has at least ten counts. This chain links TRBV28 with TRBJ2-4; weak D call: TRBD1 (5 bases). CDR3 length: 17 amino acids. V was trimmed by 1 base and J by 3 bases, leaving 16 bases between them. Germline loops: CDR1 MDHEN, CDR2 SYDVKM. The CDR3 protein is CASSLLGVPELKNIQYF. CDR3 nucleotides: TGTGCCAGCAGTTTATTAGGGGTCCCCGAGCTCAAAAACATTCAGTACTTC.

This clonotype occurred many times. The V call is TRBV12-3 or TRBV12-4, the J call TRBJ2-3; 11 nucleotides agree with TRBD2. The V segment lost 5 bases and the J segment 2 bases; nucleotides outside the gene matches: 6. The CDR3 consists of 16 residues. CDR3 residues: CASSPLAGGTTDTQYF. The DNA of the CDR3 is TGTGCCAGCAGTCCGCTAGCGGGAGGTACCACAGATACGCAGTATTTT.

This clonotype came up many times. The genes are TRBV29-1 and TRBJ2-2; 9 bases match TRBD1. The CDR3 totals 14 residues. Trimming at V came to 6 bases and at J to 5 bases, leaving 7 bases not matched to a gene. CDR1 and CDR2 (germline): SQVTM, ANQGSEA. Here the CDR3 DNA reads TGCAGCGTCACCCGGGACAGGGCAACCGGGGAGCTGTTTTTT. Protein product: CSVTRDRATGELFF.

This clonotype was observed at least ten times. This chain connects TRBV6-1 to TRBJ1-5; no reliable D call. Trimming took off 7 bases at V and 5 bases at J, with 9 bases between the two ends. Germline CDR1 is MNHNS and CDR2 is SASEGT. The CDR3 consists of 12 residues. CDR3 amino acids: CASTESHQPQHF. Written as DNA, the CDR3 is TGTGCCAGCACTGAGTCACATCAGCCCCAGCATTTT.

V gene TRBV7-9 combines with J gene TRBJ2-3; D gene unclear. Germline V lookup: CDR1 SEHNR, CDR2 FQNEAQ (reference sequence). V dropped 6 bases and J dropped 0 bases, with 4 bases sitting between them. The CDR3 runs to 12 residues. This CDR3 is CASRSSTDTQYF. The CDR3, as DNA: TGTGCCAGCAGGTCCAGCACAGATACGCAGTATTTT.

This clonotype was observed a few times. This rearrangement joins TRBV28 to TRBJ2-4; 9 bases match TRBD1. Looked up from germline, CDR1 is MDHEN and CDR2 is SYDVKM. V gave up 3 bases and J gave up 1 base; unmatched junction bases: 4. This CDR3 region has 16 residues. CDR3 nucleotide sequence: TGTGCCAGCAGTTTCGCCGGACAGGGGGCCAAAAACATTCAGTACTTC. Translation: CASSFAGQGAKNIQYF. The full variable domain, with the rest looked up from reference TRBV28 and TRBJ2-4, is DVKVTQSSRYLVKRTGEKVFLECVQDMDHENMFWYRQDPGLGLRLIYFSYDVKMKEKGDIPEGYSVSREKKERFSLILESASTNQTSMYLCASSFAGQGAKNIQYFGAGTRLSVL.

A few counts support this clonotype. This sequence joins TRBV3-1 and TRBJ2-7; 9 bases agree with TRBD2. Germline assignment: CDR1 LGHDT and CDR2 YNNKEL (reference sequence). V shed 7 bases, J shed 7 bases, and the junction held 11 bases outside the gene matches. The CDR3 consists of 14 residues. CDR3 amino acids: CASTRRTSVGEQYF. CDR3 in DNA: TGTGCCAGCACCAGACGGACTAGCGTTGGTGAGCAGTACTTC.

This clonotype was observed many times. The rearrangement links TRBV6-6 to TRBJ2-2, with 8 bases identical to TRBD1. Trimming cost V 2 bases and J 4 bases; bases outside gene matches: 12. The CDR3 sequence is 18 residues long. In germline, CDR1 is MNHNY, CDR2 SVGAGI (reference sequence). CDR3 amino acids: CASSYPLLQGVSTGELFF. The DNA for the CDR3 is TGTGCCAGCAGTTACCCCTTGCTACAGGGGGTCTCCACCGGGGAGCTGTTTTTT.

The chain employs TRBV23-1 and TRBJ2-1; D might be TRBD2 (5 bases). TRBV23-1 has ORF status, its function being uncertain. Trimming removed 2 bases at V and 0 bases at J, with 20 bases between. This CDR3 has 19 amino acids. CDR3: CASSQIRTTDCSSYNEQFF. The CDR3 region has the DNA TGCGCCAGCAGTCAAATCAGGACCACGGACTGTAGCTCCTACAATGAGCAGTTCTTC.

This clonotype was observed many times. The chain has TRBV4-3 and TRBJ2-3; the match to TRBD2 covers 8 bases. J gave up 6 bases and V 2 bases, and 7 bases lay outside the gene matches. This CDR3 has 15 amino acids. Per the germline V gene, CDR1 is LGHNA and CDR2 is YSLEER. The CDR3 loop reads CASSQRAGAGDTQYF. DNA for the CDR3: TGCGCCAGCAGCCAAAGAGCGGGAGCCGGGGATACGCAGTATTTT.

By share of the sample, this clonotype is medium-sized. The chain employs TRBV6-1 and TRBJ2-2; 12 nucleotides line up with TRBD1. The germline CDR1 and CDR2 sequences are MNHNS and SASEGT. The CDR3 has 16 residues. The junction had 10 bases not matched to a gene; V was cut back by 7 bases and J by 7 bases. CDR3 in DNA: TGTGCCAGCACCGTGGGGACAGGGGGCGCCGGCGGGGAGCTGTTTTTT. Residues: CASTVGTGGAGGELFF.

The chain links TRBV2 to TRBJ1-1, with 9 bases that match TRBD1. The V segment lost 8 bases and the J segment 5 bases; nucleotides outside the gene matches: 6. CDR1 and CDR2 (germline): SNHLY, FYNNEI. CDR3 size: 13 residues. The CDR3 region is CASVRQGVTEAFF. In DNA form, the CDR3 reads TGTGCCAGCGTAAGACAGGGGGTGACTGAAGCTTTCTTT.

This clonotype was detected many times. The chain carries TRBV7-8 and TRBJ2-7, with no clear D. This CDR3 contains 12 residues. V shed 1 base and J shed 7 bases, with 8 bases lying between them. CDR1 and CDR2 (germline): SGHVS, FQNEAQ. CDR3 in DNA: TGTGCCAGCAGCTTAGGTGTGGAAGAGCAGTACTTC. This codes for CASSLGVEEQYF.

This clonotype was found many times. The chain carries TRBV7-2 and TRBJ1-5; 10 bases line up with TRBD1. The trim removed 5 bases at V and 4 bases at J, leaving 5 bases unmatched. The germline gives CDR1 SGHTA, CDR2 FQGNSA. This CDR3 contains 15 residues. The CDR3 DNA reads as TGTGCCAGCAGCCTTGACAGGGGGCCGAATCAGCCCCAGCATTTT. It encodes CASSLDRGPNQPQHF.

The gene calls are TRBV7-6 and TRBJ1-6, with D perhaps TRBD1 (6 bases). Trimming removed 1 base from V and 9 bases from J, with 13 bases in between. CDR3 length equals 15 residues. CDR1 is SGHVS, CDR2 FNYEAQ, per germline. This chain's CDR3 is CASSLGGTPFSPLHF. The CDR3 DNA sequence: TGTGCCAGCAGCTTAGGAGGGACACCTTTTTCACCCCTCCACTTT.

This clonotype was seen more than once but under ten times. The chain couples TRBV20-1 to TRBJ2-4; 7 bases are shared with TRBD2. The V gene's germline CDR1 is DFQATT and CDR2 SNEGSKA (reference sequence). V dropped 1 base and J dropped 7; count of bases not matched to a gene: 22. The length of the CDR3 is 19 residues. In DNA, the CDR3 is TGCAGTGCTAGAGCTCCCCCCGGGCGGGAGAAGGGGACGGGGAACATTCAGTACTTC. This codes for CSARAPPGREKGTGNIQYF.

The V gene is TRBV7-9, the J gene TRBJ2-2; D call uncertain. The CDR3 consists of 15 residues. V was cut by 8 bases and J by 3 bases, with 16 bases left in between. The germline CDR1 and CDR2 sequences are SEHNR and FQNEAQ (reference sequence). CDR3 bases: TGTGCCAGCCACCCACCTGGCGGACACACCGGGGAGCTGTTTTTT. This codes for CASHPPGGHTGELFF.

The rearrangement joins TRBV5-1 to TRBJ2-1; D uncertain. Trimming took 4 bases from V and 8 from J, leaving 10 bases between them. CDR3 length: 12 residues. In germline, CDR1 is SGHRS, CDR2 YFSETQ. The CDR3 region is CASSLALYEQFF. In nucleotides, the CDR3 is TGCGCCAGCAGCCTTGCCCTCTATGAGCAGTTCTTC.

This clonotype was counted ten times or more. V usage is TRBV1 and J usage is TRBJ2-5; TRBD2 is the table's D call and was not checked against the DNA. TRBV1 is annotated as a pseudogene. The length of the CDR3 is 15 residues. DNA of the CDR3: TGCACCAGCAGCCAAGGATTGGGCCCCCAGGAGACCCAGTACTTC. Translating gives CTSSQGLGPQETQYF.

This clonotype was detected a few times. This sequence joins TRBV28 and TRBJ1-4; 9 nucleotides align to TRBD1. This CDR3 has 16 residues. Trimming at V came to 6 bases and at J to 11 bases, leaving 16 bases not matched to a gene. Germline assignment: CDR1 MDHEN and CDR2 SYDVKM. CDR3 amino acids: CASSVNSPGQGRKLFF. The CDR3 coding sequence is TGTGCCAGCAGCGTTAATTCTCCGGGACAGGGACGGAAACTGTTTTTT.